This TCR beta chain was recorded in a study of cytomegalovirus exposure and HLA in healthy donors. Study-wide background: The 90 to 150 validation repertoires used the same platform as the roughly 670 first-cohort repertoires, a later analysis reported. Study outcomes and limitations: A list of about 180 TCR beta chains associated with cytomegalovirus was given.

This clone was recorded once. Its specificity is unknown. The approximately 120-subject validation cohort, separate from the roughly 700-subject first cohort, included the donors. Measured with immunoSEQ multiplex PCR; TCRdb has only the in-frame clones, and not every one. The repertoire holds 130,000 or so clones, with approximately 87% as singletons. The receptor was isolated from a woman aged 25 to 45 in good health and CMV-seronegative. Source material: PBMCs.

CDR3 protein: CASSPGQNTEAFF. The CDR3 DNA reads as TGTGCCAGCAGCCCGGGACAGAACACTGAAGCTTTCTTT. The V and J genes are TRBV11-2 and TRBJ1-1, with a possible D match to TRBD1 (6 bases). The CDR3 length is 13 residues. Germline CDR1 SGHAT, CDR2 FQNNGV. Trimming removed 5 bases from V and 1 base from J, with 8 bases in between.